This T cell receptor (beta chain) was captured by sequencing in a study of shared clonotypes between healthy human individuals. Comment on this clone: Antigen: not known. A read error may account for a junction end that differs from germline.

The CDR3 totals 13 residues. Germline CDR1 reads SGHDN; CDR2 reads FVKESK. TCRdb's copy holds only in-frame clones and misses some; the assay was immunoSEQ multiplex PCR. This table has about 600,000 clones, around 80% appearing once. Broader study findings: The authors sampled blood alone, and tissue repertoires likely differ.

The specimen sequenced was PBMCs. The V and J genes are TRBV14 and TRBJ2-5; TRBD2 aligns across 11 bases. This TCR was recovered from a woman aged 35 to 49 in good health. Some clones in this sample may be carry-over from other donors' samples. CDR3 loop: CSTSGSPLETQYF. CDR3 in DNA: TGCAGTACTAGCGGGAGTCCATTGGAGACCCAGTACTTC.